This TCR beta chain is drawn from a study of vaccination and CD4 T cells after COVID-19. Across the study: The authors exposed cells to overlapping spike peptides derived from SARS-CoV-2, HCoV-NL63, HCoV-OC43 and HCoV-229E.

Treatment in this sample: roughly nine-day PBMC culture with coronavirus spike peptide pools or control peptides (ViraFEST assay). The CDR3 length is 14 residues. Germline V gene lookup returns CDR1 DFQATT and CDR2 SNEGSKA (reference sequence). The junction had 3 bases not matched to a gene; V was cut back by 2 bases and J by 7 bases. Remarks on this clonotype: Its antigen is unknown.

Sequencing of cultured CD4+ T cell DNA used the Oncomine TCR Beta short-read assay. Extraction of genomic DNA was performed on cultured CD4+ T cells. TCRdb redid the calling of the PCR reads with MiXCR, one entry per CDR3 protein. The sample includes nearly 20,000 distinct CDR3 sequences, approximately 44% of them seen just once. This rearrangement joins TRBV20-1 to TRBJ2-1; 12 bases are a match to TRBD2. Here the sequenced sample was CD4+ T cells from blood, cultured in vitro, taken after SARS-CoV-2 vaccination. This clonotype originated in a human donor who had recovered from COVID-19. The CDR3 sequence is CSARKLAGGNEQFF. DNA for the CDR3: TGCAGTGCTAGAAAGCTAGCGGGAGGGAATGAGCAGTTCTTC.